This passage covers 18 T cell receptor beta chains from one sample sequenced in a study of cytomegalovirus exposure and HLA in healthy donors. The PCR used 60 Vbeta and 13 Jbeta primers. TCRdb's copy holds only in-frame clones and misses some; the assay was immunoSEQ multiplex PCR. This repertoire shows 200,000 or so clones, roughly four fifths found once; its top ten account for 0.2% to 0.25%. Sequences were obtained from PBMCs. The receptors here all came from a girl aged 2 to 10 in good health and CMV-seronegative.

Of note for this clone: The sample holds other DNA sequences that translate to the same CDR3. The chain has TRBV7-9 and TRBJ1-5; D not resolved. This CDR3 spans 14 amino acids. V was clipped by 1 base and J by 2 bases, with 6 bases between them. Germline V gene lookup returns CDR1 SEHNR and CDR2 FQNEAQ (reference sequence). This CDR3 is CASSLGAGNQPQHF. CDR3 in DNA: TGTGCCAGCAGCTTAGGAGCGGGCAATCAGCCCCAGCATTTT.

The chain is built from TRBV7-9 and TRBJ1-3, with D perhaps matching TRBD1 (5 bases). TRBJ2-2 explains the end of the DNA better; the J call may be wrong. The CDR3 loop spans 13 amino acids. From germline, CDR1 is SEHNR and CDR2 FQNEAQ (reference sequence). CDR3 DNA: TGTGCCAGCAGCTTAGGCAGGGCAGGGGAGCTGTTTTTT. Its protein product is CASSLGRAGELFF.

V gene TRBV6-5 combines with J gene TRBJ1-5; D unresolved. Trimming removed 0 bases at V and 5 bases at J, with 11 bases between. The CDR3 sequence is 15 residues long. The germline gives CDR1 MNHEY, CDR2 SVGAGI. CDR3 residues: CASSYSRAEHQPQHF. CDR3 nucleotides: TGTGCCAGCAGTTACTCGAGGGCAGAACATCAGCCCCAGCATTTT.

The chain links TRBV9 to TRBJ2-1; the D gene is possibly TRBD2 (5 bases). V was cut by 6 bases and J by 7 bases, with 20 bases left in between. The CDR3 extends over 15 amino acids. CDR1 is SGDLS, CDR2 YYNGEE, per germline. CDR3 coding DNA: TGTGCCAGCAACCGGTTCTCAACTAGGGAAAATGAGCAGTTCTTC. Encoded protein: CASNRFSTRENEQFF.

A single count supports this clone. The genes are TRBV7-6 and TRBJ1-5, with unresolved D. Germline V gives CDR1 SGHVS, CDR2 FNYEAQ. The V end was cut by 10 bases, the J end by 7 bases, with 11 bases between. The CDR3 is made up of 11 amino acids. The CDR3 nucleotides are TGTGCCACGCGGGGAGGGCAGCCCCAGCATTTT. Translated: CATRGGQPQHF.

The J gene is TRBJ1-5, the V gene TRBV2, with D unclear. Deletions cut 1 base from V and 6 bases from J, with 13 bases between. This CDR3 region has 15 residues. Germline CDR1 is SNHLY and CDR2 is FYNNEI. The CDR3: CASSEVPNRGQPQHF. CDR3 DNA: TGTGCCAGCAGTGAAGTCCCCAACCGGGGTCAGCCCCAGCATTTT.

The rearrangement joins TRBV5-5 to TRBJ1-4; D gene ambiguous. Deletions cut 3 bases from V and 6 bases from J, with 12 bases between. Germline values: CDR1 SGHKS, CDR2 YYEKEE (reference sequence). The CDR3 runs 14 residues. CDR3 sequence: CASSSSRVDEKLFF. The CDR3 region has the DNA TGTGCCAGCAGCTCATCACGCGTGGATGAAAAACTGTTTTTT. The variable domain in full, completed from reference TRBV5-5 and TRBJ1-4, reads DAGVTQSPTHLIKTRGQQVTLRCSPISGHKSVSWYQQVLGQGPQFIFQYYEKEERGRGNFPDRFSARQFPNYSSELNVNALLLGDSALYLCASSSSRVDEKLFFGSGTQLSVL.

This chain connects TRBV11-3 to TRBJ1-1; D possibly corresponds to TRBD1 (5 bases). Germline-derived CDR1 and CDR2 are SGHNT and YENEEA. The CDR3 spans 14 residues. The V end lost 4 bases, the J end lost 11 bases, and 20 bases lay between the germline ends. CDR3 sequence: CASSSKKDPGSAFF. CDR3 coding DNA: TGTGCCAGCAGCTCTAAAAAAGATCCAGGGTCTGCTTTCTTT.

To note about this clone: This specimen includes other DNA sequences encoding the same CDR3. V gene TRBV7-9 combines with J gene TRBJ2-3; D not resolved. The CDR3 runs 12 residues. Germline V lookup: CDR1 SEHNR, CDR2 FQNEAQ (reference sequence). V lost 1 base and J 6 bases, leaving 5 bases between the germline ends. The CDR3 reads CASSLGADTQYF. CDR3 DNA sequence: TGTGCCAGCAGCTTAGGGGCCGATACGCAGTATTTT.

The rearrangement links TRBV2 to TRBJ1-2; D is uncertain. From germline, CDR1 is SNHLY and CDR2 FYNNEI. Trimming removed 7 bases from V and 0 bases from J, with 6 bases in between. The CDR3 is made up of 12 amino acids. The CDR3 region is CASTQSNYGYTF. The DNA for the CDR3 is TGTGCCAGCACACAGTCTAACTATGGCTACACCTTC.

The chain employs TRBV20-1 and TRBJ2-5; D gene uncertain. V lost 6 bases to trimming and J lost 4 bases, with 9 bases between them. From germline, CDR1 is DFQATT and CDR2 SNEGSKA (reference sequence). CDR3 length: 11 amino acids. The CDR3 sequence is CSAMRRETQYF. The CDR3 nucleotides read TGCAGTGCCATGAGGAGAGAGACCCAGTACTTC.

The chain uses TRBV4-1 and TRBJ1-2; 8 nucleotides agree with TRBD1. Germline CDR1 MGHRA, CDR2 YSYEKL. This CDR3 region has 18 residues. V shed 3 bases and J 2 bases; nucleotides not matched to a gene: 14. CDR3: CASSHPHRKTGANYGYTF. The DNA of the CDR3 is TGCGCCAGCAGCCACCCACACCGAAAGACAGGGGCCAACTATGGCTACACCTTC.

The chain uses TRBV29-1 and TRBJ1-1; D might be TRBD1 (5 bases). The V gene lost 4 bases and the J gene lost 5 bases, with 17 bases spanning the gap. Germline V gene sequence: CDR1 SQVTM, CDR2 ANQGSEA. The length of the CDR3 is 14 residues. The chain's CDR3 is CSVGSGLRGTEAFF. CDR3 DNA sequence: TGCAGCGTTGGATCGGGACTCCGGGGGACTGAAGCTTTCTTT.

This clone was seen just once. The genes are TRBV15 and TRBJ2-7; 8 nucleotides match TRBD1. This CDR3 contains 15 residues. The ends lost 3 bases at V and 3 bases at J; junction bases unmatched: 7. The germline CDR1 and CDR2 sequences are LNHNV and YYDKDF (reference sequence). The CDR3 sequence: CATSSRGQENYEQYF. Here the CDR3 DNA reads TGTGCCACCAGCAGCCGGGGACAGGAGAACTACGAGCAGTACTTC.

The gene calls are TRBV5-1 and TRBJ2-7, with 8 bases fitting TRBD1. This CDR3 contains 12 residues. The germline gives CDR1 SGHRS, CDR2 YFSETQ. The V gene end was trimmed by 4 bases and the J gene end by 6 bases; junction bases not matched to a gene: 3. The CDR3 reads CASSGQGFEQYF. The DNA for the CDR3 is TGCGCCAGCAGCGGACAGGGTTTCGAGCAGTACTTC.

This chain uses TRBV27 with TRBJ2-5; TRBD1 aligns across 7 bases. Germline CDR1 is MNHEY and CDR2 is SMNVEV (reference sequence). The CDR3 totals 12 residues. V lost 4 bases and J lost 9; bases outside the gene matches: 5. The CDR3 sequence is CASSWPGGSQYF. DNA for the CDR3: TGTGCCAGCAGTTGGCCAGGGGGTTCCCAGTACTTC.

As regards this clone: Other DNA sequences within the sample encode an identical CDR3. The chain has TRBV30 and TRBJ1-3, with a tentative D call TRBD1 (5 bases). The CDR3 is 14 amino acids. V was cut by 0 bases and J by 0 bases, with 6 bases left in between. Germline assignment: CDR1 GTSNPN and CDR2 SVGIG (reference sequence). The CDR3, as DNA: TGTGCCTGGAGTGTTAGGGGCTCTGGAAACACCATATATTTT. This codes for CAWSVRGSGNTIYF. Looking up the rest from reference TRBV30 and TRBJ1-3 gives the full variable domain: SQTIHQWPATLVQPVGSPLSLECTVEGTSNPNLYWYRQAAGRGLQLLFYSVGIGQISSEVPQNLSASRPQDRQFILSSKKLLLSDSGFYLCAWSVRGSGNTIYFGEGSWLTVV.

This chain uses TRBV5-4 with TRBJ2-7; TRBD2 is a possible D gene (5 bases). Trimming took off 2 bases at V and 4 bases at J, with 13 bases between the two ends. Germline V gene sequence: CDR1 SGHNT, CDR2 YYREEE (reference sequence). The CDR3 has 14 residues. CDR3: CASSFPGNQYEQYF. The CDR3 DNA follows: TGTGCCAGCAGCTTTCCGGGAAATCAGTACGAGCAGTACTTC.